This T cell receptor (beta chain) came from a study of long-term antiretroviral therapy in people with HIV. Looking at the study overall: The 2015 recommendation for immediate ART came about a decade after the earliest samples. General observations from the study: Clonal expansions arising prior to ART prevailed in the repertoire at every time point.

This clone was seen more than once but under ten times. The antigen is not known. One end of the junction is discordant with germline, which a read error may explain. The United States was where all participants with HIV were treated. Held in samples before DNA extraction were about 0.85-10 million cryopreserved PBMC. This CDR3 is 15 amino acids long. Looked up from germline, CDR1 is SSHAT and CDR2 is FNYEAQ (reference sequence). Runs used v3.0 of the immunoSEQ assay and were done at survey level. The assay was immunoSEQ multiplex PCR, and TCRdb's table has in-frame clones only and misses some. In the table there are approximately 31,000 clones, 87% of which are singletons.

The sequenced sample was unsorted PBMCs, obtained 1.1 years after starting antiretroviral therapy. The sequence was obtained from a young man with HIV. V usage is TRBV7-7 and J usage is TRBJ2-7; D is possibly TRBD1 (7 bases). CDR3 sequence: CASSLGGGTAYEQYF. The DNA for the CDR3 is TGTGCTAGCAGCTTAGGGGGCGGGACAGCCTACGAGCAGTACTTC.